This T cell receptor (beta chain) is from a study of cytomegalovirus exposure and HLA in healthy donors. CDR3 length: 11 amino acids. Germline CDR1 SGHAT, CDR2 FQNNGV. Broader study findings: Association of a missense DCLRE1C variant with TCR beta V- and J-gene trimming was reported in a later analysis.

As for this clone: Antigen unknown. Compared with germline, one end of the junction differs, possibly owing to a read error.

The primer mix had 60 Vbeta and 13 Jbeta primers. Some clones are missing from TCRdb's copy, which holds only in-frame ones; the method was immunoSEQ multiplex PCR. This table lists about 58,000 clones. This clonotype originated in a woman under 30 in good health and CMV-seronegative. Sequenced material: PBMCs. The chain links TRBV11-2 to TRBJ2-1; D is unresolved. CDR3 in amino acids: CASSLVPPTVF. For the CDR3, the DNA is TGTGCCAGCAGCTTAGTTCCTCCCACGGTCTTC.